This TCR beta chain was identified during a study of blood T cell repertoires in COVID-19 (dated by TCRdb to the early 2020s). Concerning the study at large: The collaborator samples originated in the United States, Italy and Spain and spanned the acute and convalescent phases of COVID-19. Samples were obtained from the ongoing ImmuneRACE study (first 160 participants) and from over a thousand subjects provided by 6 global collaborators. The prospective study material was composed of cDNA or gDNA derived from T cells, B-cell-depleted T cells, or PBMCs. A freely available public database, intended as a resource for researchers studying the immune response to SARS-CoV-2, is where the repertoires were released. Where available, HLA class I and class II types were taken from metadata supplied by the sample provider and were not determined by assay-based typing. Deeply sampled blood TCRbeta repertoires from subjects exposed to, actively infected with, or recovered from COVID-19 were included in the dataset. Sample metadata almost always included a de-identified subject ID, COVID-19 status, age in years and sex.

Trimming at the junction amounts to 2 bases on V and 3 bases on J, and the germline ends lie 18 bases apart. The CDR1 and CDR2 encoded by the germline V gene are SGHRS and YFSETQ. The cysteine opens and the phenylalanine closes a CDR3 of 16 amino acids. The read is trimmed to its CDR3 DNA, 48 bases read in frame from base 1. The immunoSEQ Assay, a bias-controlled multiplex PCR, was used to amplify TCRbeta CDR3 regions from genomic DNA. The study's own analysis went as follows. The number of nucleated cells in each sample was estimated from the amplification of reference gene primers within the assay. Sequence reads were collapsed and filtered to measure the absolute abundance of every unique TCRbeta CDR3 rearrangement. For each sample, productive Simpson clonality was calculated by taking the square root of Simpson's diversity index across productive rearrangements. TCRdb limited this immuneACCESS table to in-frame rearrangements with V and J called. A share of clones is missing; checked studies link under half to unresolved V genes, and the rest is unexplained. V, J and clone size were drawn from that table, and D and trimming were deduced from the DNA. Counted in this sample were about 68,000 clones; 70% to 90% of them appeared once. 1.4% of the sample is taken by the ten largest.

Whole blood was collected in K2EDTA tubes by collaborating institutions according to the institutions' own protocols. For TCRbeta analysis, collaborators shipped samples as frozen whole blood, isolated PBMCs, or DNA extracted from either of those sample types. In regard to this clone: Its specific antigen is unknown. Base-call qualities are not available, and no considerably larger clone is one nucleotide away.

The study at large found these results: How much clinical and demographic metadata was included differed by source and by participant, and the metadata was provided uncurated.

Here the chain combines TRBV5-1 and TRBJ2-7; TRBD1 is possibly the D segment (6 matching bases). This clonotype was sampled from a woman aged 55-70 years with acute or convalescent COVID-19. What was sequenced was peripheral blood. CDR3 region: CASSLGPPTGSYEQYF. The DNA sequence is given as TGCGCCAGCAGCTTAGGGCCCCCCACAGGGAGCTACGAGCAGTACTTC.